What follows are 14 T cell receptor beta chains derived from one specimen sequenced in a study of shared clonotypes between healthy human individuals. Using immunoSEQ multiplex PCR, the repertoire was profiled, and TCRdb retains in-frame clones only, with some absent. Of some 2,500,000 clones listed, approximately 93% are singletons. Material: naive CD4+ T cells from PBMCs. Subset described: CD45RA+ positively selected. The receptors come from a man in his late teens or twenties in good health. Some clones in this sample may be carry-over from other donors' samples.

The chain joins TRBV30 to TRBJ2-3; TRBD2 aligns across 12 bases. Germline CDR1 is GTSNPN and CDR2 is SVGIG (reference sequence). The V gene end was trimmed by 2 bases and the J gene end by 4 bases; junction bases not matched to a gene: 10. The CDR3 length is 17 residues. As DNA, the CDR3 is TGTGCCTGGAGTTCGACTAGCGGGAGATGGGAGCCAGATACGCAGTATTTT. It specifies CAWSSTSGRWEPDTQYF.

The chain combines TRBV7-9 with TRBJ1-4; possibly TRBD1 for D (5 bases). The CDR3 is 15 residues long. The germline V gene has CDR1 SEHNR and CDR2 FQNEAQ (reference sequence). V gave up 5 bases and J gave up 0 bases, with 10 bases separating them. The CDR3 DNA follows: TGTGCCAGCAGCCTCGGGGGTACAACTAATGAAAAACTGTTTTTT. Protein product: CASSLGGTTNEKLFF.

Regarding this clone: Other DNA sequences of this sample code for an identical CDR3. The rearrangement uses TRBV7-9 and TRBJ2-5; D perhaps matches TRBD1 (6 bases). Deletions cut 5 bases from V and 1 base from J, with 8 bases between. The CDR3 has 13 residues. Per germline, CDR1 SEHNR and CDR2 FQNEAQ (reference sequence). The CDR3 protein is CASSPDSQETQYF. The CDR3 nucleotides read TGTGCCAGCAGCCCGGACAGCCAAGAGACCCAGTACTTC.

This chain uses TRBV5-6 with TRBJ2-3, with D perhaps TRBD2 (6 bases). The germline V and J ends were trimmed by 4 bases and 9 bases, with 15 bases remaining between them. CDR3 length: 13 amino acids. Per the germline V gene, CDR1 is SGHDT and CDR2 is YYEEEE. CDR3: CASSLKRVETQYF. The CDR3 nucleotides are TGTGCCAGCAGCCTAAAGCGGGTCGAGACGCAGTATTTT.

This chain joins TRBV4-2 and TRBJ1-1; the match to TRBD1 covers 8 bases. The CDR3 sequence is 15 residues long. The V segment lost 0 bases and the J segment 4 bases; nucleotides outside the gene matches: 4. Germline CDR1 LGHNA, CDR2 YNFKEQ. As DNA, the CDR3 is TGTGCCAGCAGCCAAGATGGACAGGGAAGCACTGAAGCTTTCTTT. Translated, it gives CASSQDGQGSTEAFF.

This chain links TRBV5-4 with TRBJ2-7; TRBD1 is a possible D gene (6 bases). The CDR3 is made up of 15 amino acids. The germline V gene has CDR1 SGHNT and CDR2 YYREEE (reference sequence). Trimming cost V 5 bases and J 2 bases, with 17 bases left between them. This CDR3 is CASSSGDANAYEQYF. The DNA for the CDR3 is TGTGCCAGCAGTTCAGGGGATGCGAATGCCTACGAGCAGTACTTC.

V is TRBV9 and J is TRBJ1-5; no clear D. V lost 4 bases to trimming and J lost 1 base, with 12 bases between them. Germline values: CDR1 SGDLS, CDR2 YYNGEE. The CDR3 is made up of 15 amino acids. Here the CDR3 reads CASSPRPGSNQPQHF. The CDR3 DNA reads as TGTGCCAGCAGCCCCCGCCCGGGGAGCAATCAGCCCCAGCATTTT.

This clone was counted a few times. V usage is TRBV25-1 and J usage is TRBJ1-2, with a possible D match to TRBD1 (6 bases). V was trimmed by 5 bases and J by 8 bases, leaving 15 bases between them. Germline values: CDR1 MGHDK, CDR2 SYGVNS. This CDR3 has 13 residues. The CDR3 region is CASSQRGNRGYTF. The CDR3 DNA follows: TGTGCCAGCAGTCAGAGGGGGAATAGGGGCTACACCTTC.

A remark on this clone: Other DNA sequences in the sample encode the same CDR3. The chain joins TRBV28 to TRBJ1-2; no clear D. Trimming took off 9 bases at V and 1 base at J, with 9 bases between the two ends. Germline V CDR1 and CDR2: MDHEN, SYDVKM. The CDR3 extends over 12 amino acids. The DNA for the CDR3 is TGTGCCAGTTCATCCGATAACTATGGCTACACCTTC. Translating it yields CASSSDNYGYTF.

V gene TRBV28 combines with J gene TRBJ2-7; perhaps TRBD1 as D (6 bases). Germline V lookup: CDR1 MDHEN, CDR2 SYDVKM. This CDR3 comprises 14 residues. V lost 7 bases, J lost 0 bases, and 13 bases lay in between. This CDR3 reads CASTTPGHSYEQYF. The CDR3 DNA sequence: TGTGCCAGCACTACTCCGGGACACTCCTACGAGCAGTACTTC.

The chain employs TRBV5-5 and TRBJ2-7; TRBD1 matches 9 bases. The CDR3 totals 16 residues. The V gene end was trimmed by 0 bases and the J gene end by 2 bases; junction bases not matched to a gene: 6. The germline CDR1 and CDR2 sequences are SGHKS and YYEKEE (reference sequence). CDR3 loop: CASSLAPTGGAYEQYF. The DNA of the CDR3 is TGTGCCAGCAGCTTGGCACCGACAGGGGGGGCCTACGAGCAGTACTTC. Complete variable domain (other parts from reference TRBV5-5 and TRBJ2-7): DAGVTQSPTHLIKTRGQQVTLRCSPISGHKSVSWYQQVLGQGPQFIFQYYEKEERGRGNFPDRFSARQFPNYSSELNVNALLLGDSALYLCASSLAPTGGAYEQYFGPGTRLTVT.

The J gene is TRBJ2-7, the V gene TRBV13; 7 nucleotides agree with TRBD1. V lost 4 bases, J lost 3 bases, and 9 bases stayed unmatched. Germline CDR1 PRHDT, CDR2 FYEKMQ (reference sequence). CDR3 length: 15 residues. In DNA form, the CDR3 reads TGTGCCAGCAGCTCCGTGACAGGGAACGTCTACGAGCAGTACTTC. Translated: CASSSVTGNVYEQYF.

This chain uses TRBV10-1 with TRBJ2-1, with D maybe TRBD2 (6 bases). The germline gives CDR1 WNHNN, CDR2 SYGVQD (reference sequence). The germline V and J ends were trimmed by 10 bases and 7 bases, with 26 bases remaining between them. The CDR3 totals 16 residues. CDR3 sequence (DNA): TGCGCCAACAAGACAGCGGGCGGGCGGAGCGAAAATGAGCAGTTCTTC. Translated, it gives CANKTAGGRSENEQFF.

The rearrangement links TRBV5-1 to TRBJ1-1, with no clear D. Germline values: CDR1 SGHRS, CDR2 YFSETQ. V lost 3 bases and J 4 bases, leaving 13 bases between the germline ends. There are 14 residues in the CDR3. CDR3 DNA: TGCGCCAGCAGCTCCAGCAATGGCGTCACTGAAGCTTTCTTT. This gives the protein CASSSSNGVTEAFF.